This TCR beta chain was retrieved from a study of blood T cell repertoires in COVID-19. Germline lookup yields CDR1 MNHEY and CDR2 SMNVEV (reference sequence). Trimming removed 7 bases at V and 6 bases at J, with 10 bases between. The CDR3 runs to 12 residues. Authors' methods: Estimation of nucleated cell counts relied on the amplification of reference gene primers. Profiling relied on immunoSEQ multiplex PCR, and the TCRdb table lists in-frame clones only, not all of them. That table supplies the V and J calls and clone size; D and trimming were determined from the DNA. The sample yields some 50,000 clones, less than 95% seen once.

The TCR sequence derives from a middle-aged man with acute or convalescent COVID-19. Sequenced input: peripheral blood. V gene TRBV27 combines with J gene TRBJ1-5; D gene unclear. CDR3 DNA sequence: TGTGCCAGCACCACTGGTGTTCAGCCCCAGCATTTT. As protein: CASTTGVQPQHF.